Shown below are 16 T cell receptor beta chains from a single sample sequenced in a study of T cell responses to AZD1222 COVID-19 vaccine. The repertoire was sequenced with immunoSEQ multiplex PCR; TCRdb's copy has only in-frame clones and lacks some. This sample yields over 100,000 clones, of which approximately 90% are seen a single time; approximately 17% belongs to the top ten. Sequenced here: peripheral blood, sampled on day 0 of AZD1222 vaccination. The receptors derive from an adult in good health.

J is TRBJ1-1 and V is TRBV6-5, with 7 bases that match TRBD1. This CDR3 is built from 15 residues. Germline CDR1 reads MNHEY; CDR2 reads SVGAGI. The junction had 8 bases not matched to a gene; V was cut back by 2 bases and J by 5 bases. This CDR3 is CASSYGGAGGTEAFF. The CDR3 DNA reads TGTGCCAGCAGTTACGGGGGGGCAGGGGGAACTGAAGCTTTCTTT.

The chain joins TRBV2 to TRBJ1-2; D is perhaps TRBD1 (6 bases). The CDR3 contains 14 residues. The germline gives CDR1 SNHLY, CDR2 FYNNEI. In DNA, the CDR3 is TGTGCGTCCGTGCGGGGGCAGGGAGGGTATGGCTACACCTTC. Its protein product is CASVRGQGGYGYTF.

The CDR3 coding sequence is TGTGCCAGCAGTGGGGCGTTAACGGCCGGGGAGCTGTTTTTT. Translating gives CASSGALTAGELFF. The chain employs TRBV2 and TRBJ2-2; D unclear. CDR1 SNHLY and CDR2 FYNNEI come from the germline V gene. V shed 4 bases and J shed 6 bases, with 12 bases lying between them. The CDR3 runs to 14 residues.

The chain recombines TRBV5-3 with TRBJ2-3; D is perhaps TRBD1 (6 bases). TRBV5-3 is classed as an ORF, of uncertain function. The CDR3 sequence is 17 residues long. Trimming removed 5 bases from V and 7 bases from J, with 26 bases in between. CDR3: CARRPPPLTAGVNTQYF. CDR3 nucleotide sequence: TGTGCCAGAAGGCCACCGCCCCTAACTGCAGGGGTAAATACGCAGTATTTT.

The chain uses TRBV27 and TRBJ2-1; 11 nucleotides agree with TRBD2. This CDR3 region has 16 residues. The germline V gene encodes CDR1 MNHEY and CDR2 SMNVEV (reference sequence). V lost 4 bases, J lost 4 bases, and 6 bases stayed unmatched. CDR3 nucleotide sequence: TGTGCCAGCAGTTCCCCGGGACTAGCGGCTTACAATGAGCAGTTCTTC. Amino acid sequence: CASSSPGLAAYNEQFF.

The J gene is TRBJ1-1, the V gene TRBV2; no definite D call. This CDR3 contains 12 residues. Germline loops: CDR1 SNHLY, CDR2 FYNNEI. The V end was cut by 4 bases, the J end by 5 bases, with 8 bases between. The chain's CDR3 is CASSASRTEAFF. The CDR3 DNA follows: TGTGCCAGCAGTGCGAGTAGGACTGAAGCTTTCTTT.

The rearrangement uses TRBV30 and TRBJ2-1; 8 bases map to TRBD2. Germline trimming cut 0 bases from V and 9 bases from J; bases unmatched to any gene: 10. Germline CDR1 and CDR2: GTSNPN and SVGIG (reference sequence). The CDR3 loop spans 15 amino acids. The CDR3 is CAWSVGSGISIEQFF. CDR3 coding DNA: TGTGCCTGGAGTGTAGGTAGCGGGATCTCGATTGAGCAGTTCTTC.

This clone was observed once. The rearrangement joins TRBV4-3 to TRBJ1-3; 7 nucleotides match TRBD1. The CDR3 has 15 residues. With 0 bases clipped from V and 2 bases from J, the junction kept 1 base outside the gene matches. Looked up from germline, CDR1 is LGHNA and CDR2 is YSLEER. Here the CDR3 DNA reads TGCGCCAGCAGCCAAGACGGGACAGCTGGAAACACCATATATTTT. Translation: CASSQDGTAGNTIYF.

The chain combines TRBV29-1 with TRBJ2-7; D might be TRBD2 (7 bases). CDR3 length: 13 amino acids. CDR1 and CDR2 from the germline V gene are SQVTM and ANQGSEA. In DNA form, the CDR3 reads TGCAGAGAGGGGGGGCTGGCCCCCTACGAGCAGTACTTC. Amino acid sequence: CREGGLAPYEQYF.

This chain uses TRBV9 with TRBJ1-2; D perhaps matches TRBD1 (5 bases). The length of the CDR3 is 15 residues. In germline, CDR1 is SGDLS, CDR2 YYNGEE. With 0 bases removed from V and 5 bases from J, the gap between germline ends came to 14 bases. The DNA for the CDR3 is TGTGCCAGCAGCGTAGGGGAGGGGCGCGGGTATGGCTACACCTTC. Protein product: CASSVGEGRGYGYTF. Looking up the rest from reference TRBV9 and TRBJ1-2 gives the full variable domain: DSGVTQTPKHLITATGQRVTLRCSPRSGDLSVYWYQQSLDQGLQFLIQYYNGEERAKGNILERFSAQQFPDLHSELNLSSLELGDSALYFCASSVGEGRGYGYTFGSGTRLTVV.

The V and J genes are TRBV7-2 and TRBJ1-2; unclear D gene. Germline V gene data show CDR1 as SGHTA and CDR2 as FQGNSA. The length of the CDR3 is 13 residues. Trimming took off 1 base at V and 3 bases at J, with 6 bases between the two ends. For the CDR3, the DNA is TGTGCCAGCAGCTTAGATCCCGACTATGGCTACACCTTC. Amino acids: CASSLDPDYGYTF.

V gene TRBV7-9 combines with J gene TRBJ2-1; 7 bases line up with TRBD1. The CDR3 consists of 16 residues. Trimming at V came to 5 bases and at J to 4 bases, leaving 11 bases not matched to a gene. Per germline, CDR1 SEHNR and CDR2 FQNEAQ (reference sequence). CDR3 DNA: TGTGCCAGCAGCGGATACTACGGACAGGCATACAATGAGCAGTTCTTC. This gives the protein CASSGYYGQAYNEQFF.

This chain joins TRBV6-5 and TRBJ2-5, with 9 positions matching TRBD2. Trimming took 8 bases from V and 1 from J; bases not matched to a gene: 5. Germline loops: CDR1 MNHEY, CDR2 SVGAGI. The CDR3 totals 14 residues. CDR3 sequence (DNA): TGTGCCAGCTGCGGGGGGGCAGGCCAAGAGACCCAGTACTTC. Its translation is CASCGGAGQETQYF.

V usage is TRBV29-1 and J usage is TRBJ1-1; TRBD1 matches 9 bases. The CDR3 is 13 residues long. Losses at the gene ends were 6 bases for V and 5 bases for J; bases not matched to a gene: 7. CDR1 is SQVTM and CDR2 is ANQGSEA in the germline V gene. The CDR3 loop is CSVYRGRGTEAFF. The CDR3 DNA is TGCAGCGTCTACAGGGGGCGAGGGACTGAAGCTTTCTTT.

V is TRBV2 and J is TRBJ1-5; 8 nucleotides line up with TRBD1. V lost 4 bases to trimming and J lost 2 bases; unmatched junction nucleotides: 7. From germline, CDR1 is SNHLY and CDR2 FYNNEI. The CDR3 is made up of 16 amino acids. The CDR3 DNA is TGTGCCAGCAGTGGGACAGGGATTTCGGGCAATCAGCCCCAGCATTTT. Amino acid sequence: CASSGTGISGNQPQHF.

A few counts support this clone. The V gene is TRBV7-3, the J gene TRBJ1-2; D is possibly TRBD1 (5 bases). Germline CDR1 is SGHTA and CDR2 is FQGTGA. V was trimmed by 2 bases and J by 8 bases, leaving 12 bases between them. CDR3 length equals 13 residues. This chain's CDR3 is CASSLGAGSGYTF. CDR3 bases: TGTGCCAGCAGCTTAGGAGCAGGGAGCGGCTACACCTTC.